This T cell receptor beta chain comes out of a study of naive and memory T cell subsets. Study outcomes and limitations: TCR transcript changes with activation or differentiation may affect this RNA method.

With regard to this clonotype: Its antigen remains unidentified.

An oligonucleotide containing a UMI was ligated to the 3' end of TCR cDNA. RNA was extracted from under 3 ml of whole blood of healthy adults. Reverse transcription used DNase-treated unsorted total RNA, aiming for about 1 to 1,100 ng. Four PCR rounds used nested alpha and beta constant region primers plus the SP2 primer. Alpha and beta constant region primers primed reverse transcription for blood and skin samples. From the 5' RACE reads, TCRdb called clonotypes with MiXCR, one entry per CDR3 protein. This table has about 62,000 distinct CDR3 sequences, less than 10% appearing once. The length of the CDR3 is 13 residues. Trimming shortened V by 7 bases and J by 1 base, and 7 bases separated the two germline ends. From germline, CDR1 is MDHEN and CDR2 SYDVKM.

The chain is built from TRBV28 and TRBJ2-2; D is unresolved. The receptor was isolated from a female donor in good health. The CDR3 DNA reads as TGTGCCAGCACCTCAGGGAACACCGGGGAGCTGTTTTTT. It specifies CASTSGNTGELFF.